These T cell receptor beta chains were read from a single sample in a study of blood T cell repertoires in COVID-19. The method was immunoSEQ multiplex PCR; TCRdb's version includes in-frame clones alone and lacks a portion of them. In the table there are about 110,000 clones, 70% to 90% of which are singletons. The sample comprised peripheral blood. The receptors derive from a human donor in a cohort sampled during active COVID-19. CDR3s include the opening cysteine and the closing phenylalanine or tryptophan. Fields, in order: clone size, CDR3 length, D gene, J gene, V gene, CDR3 protein, CDR3 DNA. D genes are given only for firm matches. A clone size is listed for some rows: how often the clone was seen (once, few, many), or a class if it is expanded.

>-|15|TRBD2|TRBJ2-7|TRBV7-8
CASSLPGTSVYEQYF
TGTGCCAGCAGCTTACCGGGGACTAGCGTCTACGAGCAGTACTTC
>-|13|-|TRBJ2-7|TRBV24-1
CATSDTNQREQYF
TGTGCCACCAGTGATACCAATCAGCGTGAGCAGTACTTC
>-|15|TRBD1|TRBJ1-4|TRBV14
CASSHIQGVNEKLFF
TGTGCCAGCAGCCACATACAGGGGGTTAATGAAAAACTGTTTTTT
>-|15|TRBD1|TRBJ2-3|TRBV6-5
CASSQMDRGIDTQYF
TGTGCCAGCAGTCAAATGGACAGGGGGATAGATACGCAGTATTTT
>-|15|TRBD2|TRBJ2-3|TRBV3-1/TRBV3-2
CASSLQAGGGDTQYF
TGTGCCAGCAGCCTCCAAGCGGGAGGGGGAGATACGCAGTATTTT
>-|13|-|TRBJ2-2|TRBV7-8
CASSRGPTGELFF
TGTGCCAGCAGCCGAGGGCCCACCGGGGAGCTGTTTTTT
>-|15|TRBD2|TRBJ2-1|TRBV5-1
CASSPASGGYNEQFF
TGCGCCAGCAGCCCGGCTAGCGGGGGGTACAATGAGCAGTTCTTC
>-|18|TRBD1|TRBJ1-1|TRBV19
CASSIHNQDRDLNTEAFF
TGTGCCAGTAGTATTCATAATCAGGACAGGGATCTGAACACTGAAGCTTTCTTT
>-|13|TRBD2|TRBJ2-3|TRBV30
CAWAGGMTDTQYF
TGTGCCTGGGCGGGGGGAATGACAGATACGCAGTATTTT
>-|14|-|TRBJ2-1|TRBV5-6
CASSPGSIGAVQFF
TGTGCCAGCAGCCCCGGGTCTATTGGGGCCGTGCAGTTCTTC
>once|15|-|TRBJ1-6|TRBV7-2
CASSLEQGMYSPLHF
TGTGCCAGCAGCCTTGAACAGGGAATGTATTCACCCCTCCACTTT
>-|15|-|TRBJ2-2|TRBV9
CASSVKSGNTGELFF
TGTGCCAGCAGCGTAAAATCGGGGAACACCGGGGAGCTGTTTTTT
>-|17|-|TRBJ2-3|TRBV28
CASSFVASGTSTDTQYF
TGTGCCAGCAGTTTTGTAGCCAGCGGAACTAGCACAGATACGCAGTATTTT
>-|13|-|TRBJ1-1|TRBV19
CASTSYPNTEAFF
TGTGCCAGTACGTCCTATCCGAACACTGAAGCTTTCTTT
>few|14|-|TRBJ1-5|TRBV18
CASSPTDDNQPQHF
TGTGCCAGCTCACCGACAGATGACAATCAGCCCCAGCATTTT
>-|15|-|TRBJ1-6|TRBV28
CASSLNTGNSGPLHF
TGTGCCAGCAGCCTGAATACAGGGAATTCGGGACCCCTCCACTTT
>-|15|TRBD1|TRBJ1-2|TRBV3-1/TRBV3-2
CASSQADRGRGGYTF
TGTGCCAGCAGCCAGGCCGACAGGGGGCGGGGTGGCTACACCTTC
>few|14|-|TRBJ1-5|TRBV19
CASSLQVRNQPQHF
TGTGCCAGTAGCCTACAAGTGAGGAATCAGCCCCAGCATTTT
>-|11|-|TRBJ1-2|TRBV6-5
CASSTGGGYTF
TGTGCCAGCAGTACTGGGGGGGGCTACACCTTC
>-|13|-|TRBJ1-2|TRBV4-2
CASSQEGGQAYTF
TGTGCCAGCAGCCAAGAAGGTGGGCAGGCCTACACCTTC
>-|15|-|TRBJ1-4|TRBV24-1
CATSDSNRVGEKLFF
TGTGCCACCAGTGACTCTAACAGGGTAGGAGAAAAACTGTTTTTT
>-|17|-|TRBJ1-2|TRBV5-6
CASSLEGGLAPNYGYTF
TGTGCCAGCAGCTTGGAAGGAGGTCTAGCCCCCAACTATGGCTACACCTTC
>-|12|-|TRBJ1-1|TRBV29-1
CSVDGSGTEAFF
TGCAGCGTTGATGGGTCGGGTACTGAAGCTTTCTTT
>-|14|-|TRBJ1-1|TRBV28
CASSPGGGFSEAFF
TGTGCCAGCAGCCCTGGGGGGGGCTTCAGTGAAGCTTTCTTT
>-|12|-|TRBJ2-1|TRBV29-1
CSVGGSYNEQFF
TGCAGCGTTGGAGGGTCCTACAATGAGCAGTTCTTC
>-|10|TRBD2|TRBJ2-7|TRBV20-1
CSVGGSEQYF
TGCAGCGTCGGGGGGTCTGAGCAGTACTTC
>-|17|TRBD2|TRBJ2-1|TRBV24-1
CATSDGSSGILGFEQFF
TGTGCCACCAGTGATGGGTCTAGCGGGATCCTCGGGTTTGAGCAGTTCTTC
>once|19|-|TRBJ2-5|TRBV6-1
CASSVKAAGAFPSQETQYF
TGTGCCAGCAGTGTAAAGGCGGCAGGGGCCTTTCCTTCTCAAGAGACCCAGTACTTC
>-|18|-|TRBJ2-2|TRBV7-9
CASSLLAGGPTNTGELFF
TGTGCCAGCAGCTTATTAGCAGGAGGGCCAACGAACACCGGGGAGCTGTTTTTT
>-|18|-|TRBJ2-6|TRBV9
CASSDNPRRHSGANVLTF
TGTGCCAGCAGCGATAACCCTCGGCGGCACTCTGGGGCCAACGTCCTGACTTTC
>-|15|-|TRBJ2-3|TRBV5-1
CASSLGSPGTDTQYF
TGCGCCAGCAGCTTGGGTTCCCCGGGAACAGATACGCAGTATTTT
>-|16|-|TRBJ1-5|TRBV6-1
CASSEAKRTGNQPQHF
TGTGCCAGCAGTGAAGCGAAGCGGACGGGCAATCAGCCCCAGCATTTT
>-|15|TRBD2|TRBJ2-1|TRBV5-1
CASSPGGASYNEQFF
TGCGCCAGCAGCCCGGGGGGGGCCTCCTACAATGAGCAGTTCTTC
>-|14|TRBD1|TRBJ1-2|TRBV30
CACPGQGGNYGYTF
TGTGCCTGTCCGGGACAGGGGGGCAACTATGGCTACACCTTC
>-|14|-|TRBJ2-7|TRBV9
CASSVGGSSYEQYF
TGTGCCAGCAGCGTAGGAGGCAGCTCCTACGAGCAGTACTTC
>-|16|TRBD2|TRBJ2-2|TRBV6-7
CASSAPVREDTGELFF
TGTGCCAGCAGTGCCCCGGTACGGGAGGACACCGGGGAGCTGTTTTTT
>-|14|-|TRBJ2-7|TRBV6-6
CASSYPGESYEQYF
TGTGCCAGCAGTTACCCGGGAGAGTCGTACGAGCAGTACTTC
>once|16|TRBD2|TRBJ2-2|TRBV5-1
CASSLGLAGGTGELFF
TGCGCCAGCAGCTTAGGGCTAGCGGGAGGCACCGGGGAGCTGTTTTTT
>-|12|-|TRBJ1-5|TRBV10-3
CAISGSDQPQHF
TGTGCCATCAGTGGTTCCGATCAGCCCCAGCATTTT
>-|15|TRBD2|TRBJ2-7|TRBV11-2
CASSSLLAGQYEQYF
TGTGCCAGCAGCTCCTTACTAGCGGGACAGTACGAGCAGTACTTC
>-|16|TRBD2|TRBJ2-5|TRBV28
CASSLGPTSGSETQYF
TGTGCCAGCAGTTTAGGCCCGACTAGCGGGAGTGAGACCCAGTACTTC
>once|13|-|TRBJ1-2|TRBV27
CASSFRESYGYTF
TGTGCCAGCAGTTTTAGGGAGTCGTATGGCTACACCTTC
>-|14|-|TRBJ2-3|TRBV7-9
CASTSRGSTDTQYF
TGTGCCAGCACCTCTCGGGGGAGCACAGATACGCAGTATTTT
>-|12|-|TRBJ2-7|TRBV7-9
CASAPTGREQYF
TGTGCCAGCGCTCCCACAGGGCGCGAGCAGTACTTC
>-|16|-|TRBJ2-1|TRBV7-3
CASSPTAGGSYNEQFF
TGTGCCAGCAGCCCCACAGCGGGTGGCTCCTACAATGAGCAGTTCTTC
>-|14|-|TRBJ2-3|TRBV5-1
CASSLDPSTDTQYF
TGCGCCAGCAGCTTGGATCCTAGCACAGATACGCAGTATTTT
>-|19|TRBD2|TRBJ2-1|TRBV5-1
CASSPTGTSGASSYNEQFF
TGCGCCAGCAGCCCAACCGGGACTAGCGGGGCGAGCTCCTACAATGAGCAGTTCTTC
>-|13|-|TRBJ2-1|TRBV9
CASSDLVYNEQFF
TGTGCCAGCAGCGACCTAGTTTACAATGAGCAGTTCTTC
>-|15|TRBD1|TRBJ2-7|TRBV6-5
CASTRDRGNPYEQYF
TGTGCCAGCACCCGGGACAGGGGGAACCCCTACGAGCAGTACTTC
>-|16|-|TRBJ1-1|TRBV5-8
CASSLARPGLNTEAFF
TGTGCCAGCAGCTTGGCCCGACCGGGGTTGAACACTGAAGCTTTCTTT
>-|19|-|TRBJ2-1|TRBV9
CASSVEGGGAGRPYNEQFF
TGTGCCAGCAGCGTAGAAGGGGGAGGGGCAGGGAGACCCTACAATGAGCAGTTCTTC
>-|13|-|TRBJ1-1|TRBV4-1
CASSQDSRSEAFF
TGCGCCAGCAGCCAAGATTCGAGGTCTGAAGCTTTCTTT
>-|13|TRBD1|TRBJ1-2|TRBV28
CASSSGTAYGYTF
TGTGCCAGCAGCTCCGGGACAGCCTATGGCTACACCTTC
>once|14|-|TRBJ1-2|TRBV19
CASTALAAASGYTF
TGTGCCAGTACCGCGCTCGCGGCGGCTAGTGGCTACACCTTC
>few|13|-|TRBJ1-1|TRBV19
CASSVQGYPEAFF
TGTGCCAGTAGTGTACAGGGATACCCTGAAGCTTTCTTT